The 17 T cell receptor beta chains below were found in one sample sequenced in a study of technical replicates of blood from several donors. Produced via immunoSEQ multiplex PCR; TCRdb's table is partial and in-frame only. The table has over 60,000 clones, 93% seen once. The sample consisted of T cells isolated from PBMCs. The receptors were sampled from a human donor in good health.

V and J are TRBV5-1 and TRBJ2-7; 7 positions agree with TRBD1. The germline V gene has CDR1 SGHRS and CDR2 YFSETQ. The V segment lost 3 bases and the J segment 5 bases; nucleotides outside the gene matches: 17. This CDR3 region has 17 residues. In nucleotides, the CDR3 is TGCGCCAGCAGCTCGCAGCCAACTTCGACAGGGTGGGACGAGCAGTACTTC. This gives the protein CASSSQPTSTGWDEQYF.

This chain uses TRBV25-1 with TRBJ2-2; 8 nucleotides line up with TRBD1. V lost 6 bases and J lost 1; bases outside the gene matches: 4. Germline lookup yields CDR1 MGHDK and CDR2 SYGVNS. The CDR3 loop spans 15 amino acids. CDR3 residues: CASRSDRENTGELFF. Written as DNA, the CDR3 is TGTGCCAGCAGATCGGACAGGGAGAACACCGGGGAGCTGTTTTTT. Looking up the rest from reference TRBV25-1 and TRBJ2-2 gives the full variable domain: EADIYQTPRYLVIGTGKKITLECSQTMGHDKMYWYQQDPGMELHLIHYSYGVNSTEKGDLSSESTVSRIRTEHFPLTLESARPSHTSQYLCASRSDRENTGELFFGEGSRLTVL.

The chain recombines TRBV6-5 with TRBJ2-1, with 11 bases matching TRBD2. CDR3 length: 16 residues. V shed 3 bases, J shed 4 bases, and the junction held 5 bases outside the gene matches. Germline values: CDR1 MNHEY, CDR2 SVGAGI. CDR3 sequence: CASSYELAGGYNEQFF. The CDR3 nucleotides read TGTGCCAGCAGTTATGAGCTAGCGGGGGGATACAATGAGCAGTTCTTC.

The chain combines TRBV27 with TRBJ2-1; 11 bases match TRBD2. J lost 10 bases, V lost 2 bases, and 4 bases had no gene match. Germline V gene data show CDR1 as MNHEY and CDR2 as SMNVEV (reference sequence). The CDR3 contains 14 residues. The chain's CDR3 is CASSLRLAGGEQFF. The CDR3 region has the DNA TGTGCCAGCAGTTTACGGCTAGCGGGGGGAGAGCAGTTCTTC.

Only a few counts were recorded for this clone. The chain employs TRBV28 and TRBJ1-2; 7 bases are a match to TRBD1. Germline trimming cut 6 bases from V and 8 bases from J; bases unmatched to any gene: 24. This CDR3 is built from 18 residues. Germline values: CDR1 MDHEN, CDR2 SYDVKM. The CDR3 DNA follows: TGTGCCAGCAGCCCTAGGAAACCCGGGACAGCCATCCCCTTCGGCTACACCTTC. Protein sequence: CASSPRKPGTAIPFGYTF.

The chain is built from TRBV28 and TRBJ1-2, with TRBD1 as a possible D gene (6 bases). From germline, CDR1 is MDHEN and CDR2 SYDVKM. Trimming left V 6 bases short and J 0 bases short, with 11 bases between. CDR3 length: 14 residues. CDR3 region: CASRFRGANYGYTF. Here the CDR3 DNA reads TGTGCCAGCAGATTCAGGGGAGCTAACTATGGCTACACCTTC.

The gene calls are TRBV6-5 and TRBJ1-5, with TRBD1 matching over 9 bases. Per germline, CDR1 MNHEY and CDR2 SVGAGI. Losses at the gene ends were 4 bases for V and 7 bases for J; bases not matched to a gene: 5. This CDR3 comprises 14 residues. CDR3 residues: CASSLRQGGQPQHF. DNA of the CDR3: TGTGCCAGCAGTTTAAGACAGGGGGGACAGCCCCAGCATTTT.

The CDR3 loop reads CASSQVGGLSYNEQFF. CDR3 in DNA: TGCGCCAGCAGCCAAGTCGGGGGGCTCTCCTACAATGAGCAGTTCTTC. The chain links TRBV4-1 to TRBJ2-1; D may be TRBD2 (7 bases). CDR1 and CDR2 from the germline V gene are MGHRA and YSYEKL. V gave up 1 base and J gave up 0 bases, with 10 bases separating them. The length of the CDR3 is 16 residues.

The chain employs TRBV6-1 and TRBJ1-2; the match to TRBD1 covers 7 bases. The CDR3 is made up of 13 amino acids. The V segment lost 4 bases and the J segment 6 bases; nucleotides outside the gene matches: 5. Germline assignment: CDR1 MNHNS and CDR2 SASEGT. The CDR3 DNA is TGTGCCAGCAGTGCAGGGGGGATTAATGGCTACACCTTC. Encoded protein: CASSAGGINGYTF.

V and J are TRBV28 and TRBJ1-4; 9 nucleotides agree with TRBD1. V shed 3 bases, J shed 7 bases, and the junction held 18 bases outside the gene matches. This CDR3 contains 19 residues. CDR1 is MDHEN and CDR2 is SYDVKM in the germline V gene. The CDR3 sequence: CASSFLPGTGLGRGEKLFF. CDR3 DNA: TGTGCCAGCAGTTTTCTACCCGGGACAGGGTTGGGTCGGGGTGAAAAACTGTTTTTT. The complete variable domain, with remaining parts taken from reference TRBV28 and TRBJ1-4, reads DVKVTQSSRYLVKRTGEKVFLECVQDMDHENMFWYRQDPGLGLRLIYFSYDVKMKEKGDIPEGYSVSREKKERFSLILESASTNQTSMYLCASSFLPGTGLGRGEKLFFGSGTQLSVL.

V usage is TRBV5-1 and J usage is TRBJ2-1; 10 bases agree with TRBD1. Germline lookup yields CDR1 SGHRS and CDR2 YFSETQ. V dropped 4 bases and J dropped 6; count of bases not matched to a gene: 7. The CDR3 has 15 residues. CDR3 sequence reads: CASSHTGTGANEQFF. CDR3 sequence (DNA): TGCGCCAGCAGCCATACCGGGACAGGGGCCAATGAGCAGTTCTTC.

In its sample, this clone was seen once. The chain combines TRBV5-1 with TRBJ2-7; tentative D call: TRBD1 (6 bases). Trimming took 0 bases from V and 2 from J, leaving 18 bases between them. The CDR3 covers 17 residues. In germline, CDR1 is SGHRS, CDR2 YFSETQ. The CDR3 loop reads CASSLVSSGTFTYEQYF. CDR3 nucleotides: TGCGCCAGCAGCTTGGTGTCGTCCGGGACATTTACCTACGAGCAGTACTTC. Using reference TRBV5-1 and TRBJ2-7 for the parts outside the CDR3, the full variable domain is KAGVTQTPRYLIKTRGQQVTLSCSPISGHRSVSWYQQTPGQGLQFLFEYFSETQRNKGNFPGRFSGRQFSNSRSEMNVSTLELGDSALYLCASSLVSSGTFTYEQYFGPGTRLTVT.

V usage is TRBV28 and J usage is TRBJ2-5; a possible D gene is TRBD2 (7 bases). Looked up from germline, CDR1 is MDHEN and CDR2 is SYDVKM. CDR3 length: 17 amino acids. V lost 6 bases, J lost 5 bases, and 25 bases lay in between. The CDR3 coding sequence is TGTGCCAGCAGCCTCGACCCTAGCGGAGGGGGGGACGAGACCCAGTACTTC. Protein: CASSLDPSGGGDETQYF.

The chain couples TRBV29-1 to TRBJ2-7, with TRBD2 as a possible D gene (5 bases). V lost 5 bases and J 2 bases, leaving 16 bases between the germline ends. The CDR3 has 14 residues. CDR1 and CDR2 from the germline V gene are SQVTM and ANQGSEA. This chain's CDR3 is CSVTTQGRTYEQYF. The CDR3 DNA reads as TGCAGCGTTACAACCCAAGGGAGAACCTACGAGCAGTACTTC.

This sequence joins TRBV7-6 and TRBJ1-1; TRBD1 agrees at 8 bases. Germline assignment: CDR1 SGHVS and CDR2 FNYEAQ. The ends lost 8 bases at V and 1 base at J; junction bases unmatched: 12. The CDR3 is made up of 16 amino acids. DNA of the CDR3: TGTGCCAGCTCCGGACAGGGTTTGGTTCGGAACACTGAAGCTTTCTTT. As protein: CASSGQGLVRNTEAFF. Full variable domain (outside the CDR3, taken from reference TRBV7-6 and TRBJ1-1): GAGVSQSPRYKVTKRGQDVALRCDPISGHVSLYWYRQALGQGPEFLTYFNYEAQQDKSGLPNDRFSAERPEGSISTLTIQRTEQRDSAMYRCASSGQGLVRNTEAFFGQGTRLTVV.

This clone came up once. The rearrangement uses TRBV18 and TRBJ1-5; D remains ambiguous. CDR3 length: 14 amino acids. The V end was cut by 2 bases, the J end by 2 bases, with 7 bases between. Germline lookup yields CDR1 KGHSH and CDR2 LQKENI. CDR3 in DNA: TGTGCCAGCTCACCAAGCGGAGGCAATCAGCCCCAGCATTTT. Translating gives CASSPSGGNQPQHF.

The rearrangement joins TRBV11-1 to TRBJ1-1; tentative D call: TRBD1 (5 bases). Between the trimmed V and J ends, which lost 3 bases and 0 bases, there was a span of 8 bases. The CDR3 sequence is 14 residues long. Germline V CDR1 and CDR2: SGHAT, FQDESV (reference sequence). In nucleotides, the CDR3 is TGTGCCAGCAGCTTGACAGATATGAACACTGAAGCTTTCTTT. Protein product: CASSLTDMNTEAFF.